The 20 T cell receptor beta chains in this list originate from one sample, sequenced in a study of T cell repertoires and HLA-DP antigens. The antigens these receptors bind are not known. This table comes from immunoSEQ multiplex PCR, and its TCRdb copy is limited to in-frame clones, with some not included. The sample lists approximately 90,000 clones, roughly nine tenths occurring once. What was sequenced was CD4+ T cells from PBMCs. These receptors were collected from a man aged 50 or older in good health and CMV-seronegative.

J is TRBJ1-4 and V is TRBV6-1; no clear D gene. Germline V gene sequence: CDR1 MNHNS, CDR2 SASEGT. CDR3 length: 12 amino acids. The germline V and J ends were trimmed by 2 bases and 8 bases, with 6 bases remaining between them. The CDR3 nucleotides read TGTGCCAGCAGTGAAAGGACCGAAAAACTGTTTTTT. This gives the protein CASSERTEKLFF.

This sequence joins TRBV9 and TRBJ2-1; 7 bases line up with TRBD2. The V segment lost 4 bases and the J segment 4 bases; nucleotides outside the gene matches: 5. This CDR3 contains 14 residues. Germline V gives CDR1 SGDLS, CDR2 YYNGEE. CDR3 DNA: TGTGCCAGCAGCTCGGGACTACATTACAATGAGCAGTTCTTC. This translates into CASSSGLHYNEQFF.

The chain is built from TRBV5-1 and TRBJ2-2; 7 positions agree with TRBD1. The ends lost 3 bases at V and 2 bases at J; junction bases unmatched: 7. Germline V gene lookup returns CDR1 SGHRS and CDR2 YFSETQ. The CDR3 is 16 residues long. CDR3 coding DNA: TGCGCCAGCAGCTCCCACCGGGACAGAAACACCGGGGAGCTGTTTTTT. This gives the protein CASSSHRDRNTGELFF.

The chain couples TRBV18 to TRBJ2-5; D is possibly TRBD2 (5 bases). The germline V gene encodes CDR1 KGHSH and CDR2 LQKENI. This CDR3 is 13 amino acids long. Trimming left V 5 bases short and J 1 base short, with 8 bases between. As DNA, the CDR3 is TGTGCCAGCTCAGAGGGATTCCAAGAGACCCAGTACTTC. Translating it yields CASSEGFQETQYF. Looking up the rest from reference TRBV18 and TRBJ2-5 gives the full variable domain: NAGVMQNPRHLVRRRGQEARLRCSPMKGHSHVYWYRQLPEEGLKFMVYLQKENIIDESGMPKERFSAEFPKEGPSILRIQQVVRGDSAAYFCASSEGFQETQYFGPGTRLLVL.

This chain joins TRBV19 and TRBJ2-2, with TRBD1 matching over 7 bases. The CDR3 sequence is 14 residues long. The V gene end was trimmed by 6 bases and the J gene end by 6 bases; junction bases not matched to a gene: 7. The germline V gene has CDR1 LNHDA and CDR2 SQIVND (reference sequence). The CDR3 here is CASRTDRVAGELFF. In DNA form, the CDR3 reads TGTGCCAGTAGAACAGACAGGGTCGCCGGGGAGCTGTTTTTT.

The chain joins TRBV19 to TRBJ1-1; D remains unclear. This CDR3 comprises 14 residues. Deletions cut 4 bases from V and 3 bases from J, with 12 bases between. The germline gives CDR1 LNHDA, CDR2 SQIVND (reference sequence). The CDR3 spells CASSRGRSDTEAFF. DNA of the CDR3: TGTGCCAGTAGTAGAGGGAGATCGGACACTGAAGCTTTCTTT.

This rearrangement joins TRBV28 to TRBJ1-2; 9 bases fit TRBD1. CDR1 and CDR2 (germline): MDHEN, SYDVKM. There are 16 residues in the CDR3. J gave up 3 bases and V 1 base, and 6 bases lay outside the gene matches. DNA of the CDR3: TGTGCCAGCAGTTTATCACAGGGGGCGTTTTACTATGGCTACACCTTC. It encodes CASSLSQGAFYYGYTF.

This clone appeared once. The CDR3 nucleotides are TGTGCCACCAGGGGGGGGGCTGAAGCTTTCTTT. It is translated as CATRGGAEAFF. V usage is TRBV7-2 and J usage is TRBJ1-1; 7 nucleotides match TRBD1. The germline V gene encodes CDR1 SGHTA and CDR2 FQGNSA. The V segment lost 10 bases and the J segment 6 bases; nucleotides outside the gene matches: 5. The CDR3 has 11 residues.

The chain combines TRBV6-5 with TRBJ2-6, with D possibly matching TRBD1 (6 bases). V shed 6 bases and J shed 4 bases, with 13 bases lying between them. This CDR3 contains 15 residues. CDR1 is MNHEY and CDR2 is SVGAGI in the germline V gene. DNA for the CDR3: TGTGCCAGCAGGAAAAGGGGGTCCGGGGCCAACGTCCTGACTTTC. Residues: CASRKRGSGANVLTF.

The V gene is TRBV18, the J gene TRBJ2-5; D is perhaps TRBD1 or TRBD2 (6 bases each). Trimming took 2 bases from V and 1 from J, leaving 11 bases between them. This CDR3 is 15 amino acids long. Germline V gene lookup returns CDR1 KGHSH and CDR2 LQKENI. CDR3 residues: CASSPWGAAQETQYF. The CDR3 nucleotides are TGTGCCAGCTCACCATGGGGGGCAGCCCAAGAGACCCAGTACTTC.

The rearrangement links TRBV10-1 to TRBJ1-6, with 8 positions matching TRBD1. The CDR3 runs to 16 residues. The V gene end was trimmed by 7 bases and the J gene end by 10 bases; junction bases not matched to a gene: 15. CDR1 is WNHNN, CDR2 SYGVQD, per germline (reference sequence). Here the CDR3 reads CASIPGQGSCASPLHF. CDR3 DNA: TGCGCCAGCATTCCTGGACAGGGATCCTGCGCCTCACCCCTCCACTTT.

This clone was counted only a few times. The chain carries TRBV25-1 and TRBJ1-2; a weak D match, TRBD1 (5 bases). V was clipped by 6 bases and J by 2 bases, with 13 bases between them. CDR1 and CDR2 from the germline V gene are MGHDK and SYGVNS. The CDR3 extends over 14 amino acids. The CDR3 region has the DNA TGTGCCAGCAGGGCCCAGGGCCAGAACTATGGCTACACCTTC. It codes for CASRAQGQNYGYTF.

This clone has a single count. The chain is built from TRBV4-3 and TRBJ1-1; D is unclear. CDR1 LGHNA and CDR2 YSLEER come from the germline V gene. The length of the CDR3 is 14 residues. Trimming stripped 0 bases from V and 1 base from J, with 6 bases between. The CDR3 region is CASSQDTPNTEAFF. The CDR3 DNA sequence: TGCGCCAGCAGCCAAGATACCCCGAACACTGAAGCTTTCTTT.

The V call is TRBV4-3, the J call TRBJ1-1; D gene unclear. The CDR3 contains 14 residues. Deletions cut 0 bases from V and 8 bases from J, with 13 bases between. The germline V gene encodes CDR1 LGHNA and CDR2 YSLEER. For the CDR3, the DNA is TGCGCCAGCAGCCAAGATAGAAGGTTTTCCGAAGCTTTCTTT. Protein: CASSQDRRFSEAFF.

The V gene is TRBV7-2, the J gene TRBJ1-6; D remains ambiguous. The ends were cut back, 0 bases at V and 9 bases at J, with 9 bases in the middle. Looked up from germline, CDR1 is SGHTA and CDR2 is FQGNSA. CDR3 length: 14 residues. In DNA, the CDR3 is TGTGCCAGCAGCTTAGCGTACGACGGTTCACCCCTCCACTTT. Amino acids: CASSLAYDGSPLHF. The full variable domain, rest sourced from reference TRBV7-2 and TRBJ1-6, is GAGVSQSPSNKVTEKGKDVELRCDPISGHTALYWYRQSLGQGLEFLIYFQGNSAPDKSGLPSDRFSAERTGGSVSTLTIQRTQQEDSAVYLCASSLAYDGSPLHFGNGTRLTVT.

The chain is built from TRBV5-1 and TRBJ2-2, with D tentatively TRBD1 or TRBD2 (6 bases each). Trimming removed 7 bases at V and 1 base at J, with 14 bases between. The CDR3 spans 15 residues. The germline CDR1 and CDR2 sequences are SGHRS and YFSETQ. CDR3 DNA: TGCGCCAGCGGAACGGGGGCCCTGAACACCGGGGAGCTGTTTTTT. Its protein product is CASGTGALNTGELFF.

The J gene is TRBJ1-3, the V gene TRBV30; D is unresolved. The germline V gene encodes CDR1 GTSNPN and CDR2 SVGIG (reference sequence). Trimming pared 3 bases from V and 0 bases from J, leaving 6 bases between. The CDR3 runs to 13 residues. The CDR3 DNA is TGTGCCTGGAGAGCCCTCTCTGGAAACACCATATATTTT. Translated: CAWRALSGNTIYF.

In its sample, this clone was seen a few times. The chain recombines TRBV11-2 with TRBJ2-1, with TRBD1 identical over 8 bases. CDR3 size: 14 residues. The germline CDR1 and CDR2 sequences are SGHAT and FQNNGV. V gave up 6 bases and J gave up 8 bases; unmatched junction bases: 9. In DNA form, the CDR3 reads TGTGCCAGCAGTCCCGGGGCAGGGGGCCATGAGCAGTTCTTC. This sequence encodes CASSPGAGGHEQFF.

The V call is TRBV7-2, the J call TRBJ2-1, with TRBD1 as a possible D gene (5 bases). V lost 2 bases and J lost 5, with 13 bases in between. This CDR3 has 15 amino acids. CDR1 is SGHTA and CDR2 is FQGNSA in the germline V gene. CDR3 DNA sequence: TGTGCCAGCAGCTTACTGTGGACAAGCAACAATGAGCAGTTCTTC. This translates into CASSLLWTSNNEQFF.

The chain recombines TRBV11-2 with TRBJ2-3, with D hard to call. V was pared by 5 bases and J by 1 base, with 13 bases between. Germline assignment: CDR1 SGHAT and CDR2 FQNNGV. The CDR3 consists of 15 residues. For the CDR3, the DNA is TGTGCCAGCAGCCCCCCATCGAGCCGCACAGATACGCAGTATTTT. The encoded protein is CASSPPSSRTDTQYF.